This TCR beta chain was retrieved from a study of T cells expressing NK-cell markers. 5'RACE template switching with UMIs produced the TCR beta cDNA. Reanalyzing the 5' RACE reads, TCRdb keeps one entry per CDR3 protein, without DNA. This sample's clone table lists 150,000 or so distinct CDR3 sequences. As to this clonotype: The antigen is unknown.

General study results and limits: Four donors likewise had their CD3+CD56-NKG2C+ fraction led by these clonotypes.

Germline V gene lookup returns CDR1 MGHDK and CDR2 SYGVNS. The CDR3 extends over 13 amino acids. The sample was blood T cells: a sorted CD56 or NKG2C T cell subset, CD4+ or CD8+ T cells, or bulk PBMC T cells (not recorded which). This rearrangement joins TRBV25-1 to TRBJ2-1; TCRdb lists TRBD1, though no DNA is available to test this call. The sequence derives from a woman in her fifties or sixties in good health. The CDR3 protein is CASSEYRGDEQFF.